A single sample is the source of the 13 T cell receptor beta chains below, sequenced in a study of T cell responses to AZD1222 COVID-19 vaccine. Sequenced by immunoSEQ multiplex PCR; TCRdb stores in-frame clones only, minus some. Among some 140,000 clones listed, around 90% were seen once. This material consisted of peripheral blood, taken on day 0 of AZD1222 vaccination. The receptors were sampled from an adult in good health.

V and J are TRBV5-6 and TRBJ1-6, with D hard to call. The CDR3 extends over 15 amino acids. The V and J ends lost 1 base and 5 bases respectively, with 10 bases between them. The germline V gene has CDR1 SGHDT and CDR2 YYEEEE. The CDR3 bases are TGTGCCAGCAGCTTGCACAGCTTTAATAATTCACCCCTCCACTTT. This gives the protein CASSLHSFNNSPLHF.

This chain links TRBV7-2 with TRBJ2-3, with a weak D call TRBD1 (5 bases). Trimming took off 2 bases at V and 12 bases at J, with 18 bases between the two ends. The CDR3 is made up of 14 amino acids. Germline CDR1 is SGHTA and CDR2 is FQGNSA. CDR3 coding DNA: TGTGCCAGCAGCTTAAACAATCGGTGGCAGGGCCAGTATTTT. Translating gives CASSLNNRWQGQYF. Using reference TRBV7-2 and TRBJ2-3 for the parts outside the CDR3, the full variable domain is GAGVSQSPSNKVTEKGKDVELRCDPISGHTALYWYRQSLGQGLEFLIYFQGNSAPDKSGLPSDRFSAERTGGSVSTLTIQRTQQEDSAVYLCASSLNNRWQGQYFGPGTRLTVL.

CDR3 loop: CASSQSGLNTEAFF. The CDR3 DNA sequence: TGTGCCAGCAGCCAATCGGGGTTGAACACTGAAGCTTTCTTT. The chain combines TRBV16 with TRBJ1-1, with unresolved D. Trimming pared 0 bases from V and 0 bases from J, leaving 5 bases between. CDR3 size: 14 residues. Germline-derived CDR1 and CDR2 are KGHSY and FQNENV.

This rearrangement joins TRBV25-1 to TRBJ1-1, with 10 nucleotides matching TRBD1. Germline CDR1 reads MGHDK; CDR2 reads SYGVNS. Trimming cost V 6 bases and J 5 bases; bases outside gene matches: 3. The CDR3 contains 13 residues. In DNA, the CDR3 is TGTGCCAGCAGGGGGACAGGGGTGACTGAAGCTTTCTTT. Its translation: CASRGTGVTEAFF.

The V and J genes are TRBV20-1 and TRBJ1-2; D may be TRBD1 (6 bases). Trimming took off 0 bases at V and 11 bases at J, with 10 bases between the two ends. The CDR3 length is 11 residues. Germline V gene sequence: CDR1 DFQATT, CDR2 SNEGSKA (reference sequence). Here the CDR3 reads CSARDGGPYTF. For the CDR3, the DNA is TGCAGTGCTAGAGATGGGGGGCCTTACACCTTC.

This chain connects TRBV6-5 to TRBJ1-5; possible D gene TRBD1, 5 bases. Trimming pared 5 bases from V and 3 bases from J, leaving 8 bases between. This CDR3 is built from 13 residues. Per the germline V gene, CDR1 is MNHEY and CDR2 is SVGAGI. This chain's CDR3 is CASSTQDNQPQHF. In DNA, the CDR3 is TGTGCCAGCAGTACACAGGACAATCAGCCCCAGCATTTT.

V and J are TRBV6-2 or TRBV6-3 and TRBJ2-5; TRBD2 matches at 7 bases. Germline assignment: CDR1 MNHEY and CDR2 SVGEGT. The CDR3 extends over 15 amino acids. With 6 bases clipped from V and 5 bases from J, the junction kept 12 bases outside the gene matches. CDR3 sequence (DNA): TGTGCCAGCAGGCCTAGCGGCCCGAGTAGGGAGACCCAGTACTTC. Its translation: CASRPSGPSRETQYF.

In nucleotides, the CDR3 is TGTGCCAGCAGCGTAACAGGGGGCAACTATGGCTACACCTTC. Residues: CASSVTGGNYGYTF. The chain carries TRBV9 and TRBJ1-2, with 9 bases identical to TRBD1. The CDR3 has 14 amino acids. CDR1 is SGDLS and CDR2 is YYNGEE in the germline V gene. V lost 1 base and J lost 2; bases outside the gene matches: 0.

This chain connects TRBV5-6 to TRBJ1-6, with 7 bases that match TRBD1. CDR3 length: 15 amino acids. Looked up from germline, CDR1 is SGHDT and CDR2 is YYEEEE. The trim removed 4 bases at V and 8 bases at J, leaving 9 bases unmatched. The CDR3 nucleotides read TGTGCCAGCAGCCTACAGGACAGGCGTGATTCACCCCTCCACTTT. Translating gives CASSLQDRRDSPLHF. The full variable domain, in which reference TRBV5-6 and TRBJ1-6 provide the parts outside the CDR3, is DAGVTQSPTHLIKTRGQQVTLRCSPKSGHDTVSWYQQALGQGPQFIFQYYEEEERQRGNFPDRFSGHQFPNYSSELNVNALLLGDSALYLCASSLQDRRDSPLHFGNGTRLTVT.

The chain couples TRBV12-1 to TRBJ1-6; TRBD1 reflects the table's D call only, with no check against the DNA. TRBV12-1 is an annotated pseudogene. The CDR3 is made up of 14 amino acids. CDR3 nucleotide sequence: TGTGCCAGCAGCCTCGGACAGGGGGATTCACCCCTCCACTTT. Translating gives CASSLGQGDSPLHF.

DNA of the CDR3: TGTGCCAGCAGTTCCCCCCAACAGGGCCGCAATCAGCCCCAGCATTTT. This translates into CASSSPQQGRNQPQHF. The V call is TRBV6-6, the J call TRBJ1-5; TRBD1 is a possible D gene (6 bases). Trimming took off 4 bases at V and 2 bases at J, with 15 bases between the two ends. In germline, CDR1 is MNHNY, CDR2 SVGAGI (reference sequence). The CDR3 has 16 amino acids.

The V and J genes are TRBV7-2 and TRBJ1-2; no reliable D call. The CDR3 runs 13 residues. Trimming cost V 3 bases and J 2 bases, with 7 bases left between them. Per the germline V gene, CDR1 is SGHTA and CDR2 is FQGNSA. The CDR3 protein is CASSFGQNYGYTF. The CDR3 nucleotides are TGTGCCAGCAGCTTCGGTCAGAACTATGGCTACACCTTC.

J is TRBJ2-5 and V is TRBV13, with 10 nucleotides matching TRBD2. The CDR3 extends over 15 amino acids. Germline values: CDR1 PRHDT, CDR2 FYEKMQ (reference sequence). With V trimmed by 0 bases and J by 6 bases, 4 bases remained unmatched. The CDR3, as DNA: TGTGCCAGCAGCTTAGGCTCTAGCGGGGGAAAGACCCAGTACTTC. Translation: CASSLGSSGGKTQYF.